Below, 3 T cell receptor beta chains from the same sample are listed, as sequenced in a study of PD-L1 blockade in urothelial cancer. This sample's time point: pretreatment peripheral blood. TCRdb's copy holds only in-frame clones and misses some; the assay was immunoSEQ multiplex PCR. The sample comprises 45,000 to 55,000 clones, around four fifths of which are singletons, and 1% to 1.5% rests with the top ten. The specimen comprised PBMCs, sampled around atezolizumab (anti-PD-L1) treatment. The source is a man in his forties or fifties with urothelial cancer.

This clone was picked up one time. The rearrangement joins TRBV11-2 to TRBJ1-1; D is ambiguous. CDR1 and CDR2 (germline): SGHAT, FQNNGV. V lost 1 base and J lost 4, with 7 bases in between. The CDR3 spans 13 residues. CDR3 in amino acids: CASSLGRGTEAFF. CDR3 DNA sequence: TGTGCCAGCAGCTTAGGCCGGGGCACTGAAGCTTTCTTT.

This chain uses TRBV5-1 with TRBJ2-5; TRBD2 might be the D (5 bases). The CDR3 spans 11 residues. CDR1 is SGHRS, CDR2 YFSETQ, per germline. Trimming took 4 bases from V and 5 from J, leaving 6 bases between them. CDR3 coding DNA: TGCGCCAGCAGCAGGAGGGAGACCCAGTACTTC. It encodes CASSRRETQYF.

The chain uses TRBV28 and TRBJ2-3; TRBD2 is a possible D gene (6 bases). Per the germline V gene, CDR1 is MDHEN and CDR2 is SYDVKM. Trimming shortened V by 7 bases and J by 3 bases, and 14 bases separated the two germline ends. The CDR3 is 14 amino acids. The DNA for the CDR3 is TGTGCCAGCACAATGGATCGGGGGACAGATACGCAGTATTTT. Its protein is CASTMDRGTDTQYF.